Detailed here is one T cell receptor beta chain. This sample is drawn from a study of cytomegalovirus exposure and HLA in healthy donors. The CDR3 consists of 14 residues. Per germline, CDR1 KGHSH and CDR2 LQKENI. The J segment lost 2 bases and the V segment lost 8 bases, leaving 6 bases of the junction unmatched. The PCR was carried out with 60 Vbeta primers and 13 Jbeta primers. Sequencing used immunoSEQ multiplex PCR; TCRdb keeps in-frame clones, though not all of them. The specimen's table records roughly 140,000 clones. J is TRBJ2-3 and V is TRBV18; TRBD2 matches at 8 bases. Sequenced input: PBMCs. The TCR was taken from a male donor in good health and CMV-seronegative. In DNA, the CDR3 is TGTGCCAGCGCCAAGCGGGAGACCACAGATACGCAGTATTTT. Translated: CASAKRETTDTQYF.